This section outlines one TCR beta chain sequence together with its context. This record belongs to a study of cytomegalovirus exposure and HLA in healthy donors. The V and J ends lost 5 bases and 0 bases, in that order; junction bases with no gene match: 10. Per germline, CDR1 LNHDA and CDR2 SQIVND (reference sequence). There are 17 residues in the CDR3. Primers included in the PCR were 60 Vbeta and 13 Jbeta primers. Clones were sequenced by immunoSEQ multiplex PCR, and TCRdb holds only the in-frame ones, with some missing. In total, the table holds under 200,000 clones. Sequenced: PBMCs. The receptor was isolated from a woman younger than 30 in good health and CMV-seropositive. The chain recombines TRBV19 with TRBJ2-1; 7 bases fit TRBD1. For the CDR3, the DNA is TGTGCCAGTAGTCGCCTAGGGGGCGAGAGCTCCTACAATGAGCAGTTCTTC. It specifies CASSRLGGESSYNEQFF.